These 22 T cell receptor beta chains were sequenced from one sample in a study of T cells in Graves' hyperthyroidism and ophthalmopathy. Researchers took RNA transcripts and amplified the TCR beta CDR3 regions from them. The HTBI set primed first-round TCR CDR3 RT-PCR. TCRdb re-called the multiplex PCR reads through MiXCR, storing one row per CDR3 protein. The profile shows 400,000 to 500,000 distinct CDR3 sequences, roughly an eighth of them singletons. Sequenced sample: blood. Every receptor here comes from a young woman with Graves' hyperthyroidism.

This clonotype was detected many times. This rearrangement joins TRBV28 to TRBJ1-2; D remains ambiguous. This CDR3 contains 14 residues. Germline V lookup: CDR1 MDHEN, CDR2 SYDVKM. V was shortened by 2 bases and J by 7 bases, with 14 bases between the two germline ends. CDR3 bases: TGTGCCAGCAGTTTAGGGCTTACCCTCCGTGGCTACACCTTC. Translated, it gives CASSLGLTLRGYTF.

The genes are TRBV6-5 and TRBJ1-1, with a weak D call TRBD1 (5 bases). The CDR3 is 18 residues long. Germline CDR1 is MNHEY and CDR2 is SVGAGI. The V gene lost 0 bases and the J gene lost 4 bases, with 21 bases spanning the gap. CDR3 DNA sequence: TGTGCCAGCAGTTACTCTTCTTCCGTCGGGGGGTTGGGCACTGAAGCTTTCTTT. This sequence encodes CASSYSSSVGGLGTEAFF.

This clonotype was detected ten times or more. The gene calls are TRBV12-3 or TRBV12-4 and TRBJ2-5, with 15 bases identical to TRBD2. The V and J ends lost 4 bases and 5 bases, in that order; junction bases with no gene match: 11. The CDR3 is made up of 18 amino acids. CDR3 loop: CASSYRGTSGRTTETQYF. The CDR3 region has the DNA TGTGCCAGCAGTTATAGAGGGACTAGCGGGAGGACTACGGAGACCCAGTACTTC.

Only a few counts were recorded for this clonotype. The chain links TRBV6-5 to TRBJ1-2; D uncertain. CDR1 MNHEY and CDR2 SVGAGI come from the germline V gene. V lost 4 bases and J lost 2, with 11 bases in between. This CDR3 is built from 14 residues. The CDR3 is CASSSVTGNYGYTF. The CDR3 nucleotides are TGTGCCAGCAGTTCTGTCACCGGCAACTATGGCTACACCTTC.

Comment on this clonotype: A much bigger clone sits one base away, suggesting this may be a read error. The rearrangement links TRBV6-5 to TRBJ2-1; no clear D gene. Trimming stripped 2 bases from V and 9 bases from J, with 8 bases between. CDR3 length equals 12 residues. Germline-derived CDR1 and CDR2 are MNHEY and SVGAGI. Written as DNA, the CDR3 is TGTGCCAGCAGTTACCCGATGAGTGAGCAGTTCTTC. Translating it yields CASSYPMSEQFF.

This clonotype has at least ten counts. The chain uses TRBV2 and TRBJ2-3, with TRBD2 matching 7 bases. The V gene's germline CDR1 is SNHLY and CDR2 FYNNEI. The CDR3 contains 14 residues. V trimming: 7 bases; J trimming: 0 bases; junction bases outside the gene matches: 4. The CDR3 reads CASTIAGSTDTQYF. DNA of the CDR3: TGTGCCAGCACGATAGCGGGCAGCACAGATACGCAGTATTTT.

This clonotype was observed many times. J is TRBJ1-1 and V is TRBV3-1; TRBD1 agrees at 8 bases. The CDR3 runs 16 residues. J lost 5 bases, V lost 1 base, and 9 bases had no gene match. Per the germline V gene, CDR1 is LGHDT and CDR2 is YNNKEL (reference sequence). CDR3 sequence reads: CASSQVGRGRFTEAFF. The CDR3 DNA reads as TGTGCCAGCAGCCAAGTGGGCAGGGGGCGATTTACTGAAGCTTTCTTT.

Ten or more counts support this clonotype. This chain joins TRBV5-5 and TRBJ2-1, with D tentatively TRBD1 (7 bases). Germline V gene lookup returns CDR1 SGHKS and CDR2 YYEKEE (reference sequence). V was shortened by 8 bases and J by 0 bases, with 24 bases between the two germline ends. The CDR3 extends over 18 amino acids. Here the CDR3 DNA reads TGTGCCAGTGACAGGGATTATATGGCGGGGAGCTCCTACAATGAGCAGTTCTTC. Encoded protein: CASDRDYMAGSSYNEQFF.

This clonotype was counted ten times or more. The DNA for the CDR3 is TGTGCCTGGGCGCTAGCGGGAGGGCCTGAGACCCAGTACTTC. Translating gives CAWALAGGPETQYF. The chain links TRBV30 to TRBJ2-5; 12 bases are shared with TRBD2. The germline V gene has CDR1 GTSNPN and CDR2 SVGIG (reference sequence). Trimming cost V 5 bases and J 5 bases; bases outside gene matches: 6. The CDR3 covers 14 residues.

This clonotype was detected only a few times. The V and J genes are TRBV2 and TRBJ2-2, with D possibly matching TRBD1 (6 bases). Per the germline V gene, CDR1 is SNHLY and CDR2 is FYNNEI. The length of the CDR3 is 15 residues. The V gene lost 6 bases and the J gene lost 0 bases, with 11 bases spanning the gap. The CDR3 here is CASSRDISNTGELFF. The CDR3 region has the DNA TGTGCCAGCAGCAGGGACATCTCGAACACCGGGGAGCTGTTTTTT.

The CDR3 DNA reads TGTGCCAGCAGCTTAGGGACAGGGGGTATCAGTGGCTACACCTTC. Its translation is CASSLGTGGISGYTF. The rearrangement links TRBV7-9 to TRBJ1-2; 10 nucleotides agree with TRBD1. This CDR3 has 15 amino acids. Germline V gene lookup returns CDR1 SEHNR and CDR2 FQNEAQ (reference sequence). V gave up 1 base and J gave up 7 bases; unmatched junction bases: 6.

This clonotype was seen at least ten times. The genes are TRBV29-1 and TRBJ2-7; D may correspond to TRBD1 or TRBD2 (5 bases each). Germline CDR1 and CDR2: SQVTM and ANQGSEA. The CDR3 covers 13 residues. The V gene lost 6 bases and the J gene lost 4 bases, with 16 bases spanning the gap. For the CDR3, the DNA is TGCAGCGTAGGGGAGTGGGGGACGTACGAGCAGTACTTC. Protein sequence: CSVGEWGTYEQYF.

The chain links TRBV25-1 to TRBJ1-5; no definite D call. The CDR3 length is 13 residues. Germline values: CDR1 MGHDK, CDR2 SYGVNS. V shed 4 bases and J shed 1 base, with 5 bases lying between them. CDR3 region: CASSVGSNQPQHF. The CDR3 nucleotides are TGTGCCAGCAGTGTTGGGAGCAATCAGCCCCAGCATTTT.

This clonotype showed up many times. This chain joins TRBV2 and TRBJ2-5; D not certain. Germline CDR1 SNHLY, CDR2 FYNNEI. The CDR3 has 12 amino acids. Trimming shortened V by 5 bases and J by 4 bases, and 8 bases separated the two germline ends. The chain's CDR3 is CASSIDGETQYF. The CDR3 bases are TGTGCCAGCAGTATCGACGGAGAGACCCAGTACTTC. The entire variable domain, with the rest obtained from reference TRBV2 and TRBJ2-5, is as follows: EPEVTQTPSHQVTQMGQEVILRCVPISNHLYFYWYRQILGQKVEFLVSFYNNEISEKSEIFDDQFSVERPDGSNFTLKIRSTKLEDSAMYFCASSIDGETQYFGPGTRLLVL.

The V and J genes are TRBV28 and TRBJ2-7; 7 bases are shared with TRBD2. The CDR3 runs 15 residues. Germline values: CDR1 MDHEN, CDR2 SYDVKM. V lost 6 bases, J lost 3 bases, and 11 bases stayed unmatched. Here the CDR3 reads CASSRVGTNVYEQYF. The CDR3 DNA is TGTGCCAGCAGCCGGGTCGGGACTAATGTCTACGAGCAGTACTTC.

Points on this clonotype: This may arise from a read error, as a much more abundant clone is one base away. V and J are TRBV6-2 or TRBV6-3 and TRBJ2-7; no clear D. The length of the CDR3 is 12 residues. The V end lost 5 bases, the J end lost 6 bases, and 11 bases lay between the germline ends. Germline V gene sequence: CDR1 MNHEY, CDR2 SVGEGT. The CDR3 nucleotides read TGTGCCAGCAGTGGTCCCCTACTCGAGCAGTACTTC. This codes for CASSGPLLEQYF.

J is TRBJ1-1 and V is TRBV10-2, with D maybe TRBD1 (5 bases). CDR1 WSHSY and CDR2 SAAADI come from the germline V gene. CDR3 size: 12 residues. With 2 bases removed from V and 5 bases from J, the gap between germline ends came to 6 bases. The CDR3 nucleotides read TGCGCCAGCAGTGAGAGACAGACTGAAGCTTTCTTT. It encodes CASSERQTEAFF.

This clonotype was seen repeatedly, ten times or more. The rearrangement links TRBV20-1 to TRBJ2-1; D unresolved. Germline assignment: CDR1 DFQATT and CDR2 SNEGSKA (reference sequence). Between the trimmed V and J ends, which lost 0 bases and 0 bases, there was a span of 6 bases. The CDR3 is 14 amino acids. The CDR3 region is CSARDRISYNEQFF. For the CDR3, the DNA is TGCAGTGCTAGAGACAGAATCTCCTACAATGAGCAGTTCTTC.

This clonotype was seen many times. This sequence joins TRBV12-3 or TRBV12-4 and TRBJ2-3; D call uncertain. V was pared by 2 bases and J by 6 bases, with 9 bases between. The CDR3 runs 13 residues. CDR3 sequence: CASSLTTVDTQYF. DNA for the CDR3: TGTGCCAGCAGTTTAACAACAGTGGATACGCAGTATTTT.

This clonotype was seen many times. The chain employs TRBV6-5 and TRBJ1-1; unclear D gene. Germline CDR1 is MNHEY and CDR2 is SVGAGI. V was pared by 0 bases and J by 3 bases, with 5 bases between. The CDR3 consists of 13 residues. CDR3 DNA: TGTGCCAGCAGTTACTCCGGGTACACTGAAGCTTTCTTT. Its translation: CASSYSGYTEAFF.

This clonotype was recorded many times. The gene calls are TRBV20-1 and TRBJ2-3; TRBD2 might be the D (6 bases). CDR3 length: 15 amino acids. V lost 3 bases and J lost 6, with 19 bases in between. Germline V gene lookup returns CDR1 DFQATT and CDR2 SNEGSKA (reference sequence). CDR3 nucleotide sequence: TGCAGTGCTAGGGAGGGAGGAGGCTATGGTGATACGCAGTATTTT. Translation: CSAREGGGYGDTQYF.

In its sample, this clonotype was seen many times. The chain uses TRBV28 and TRBJ2-1; unclear D gene. CDR1 and CDR2 from the germline V gene are MDHEN and SYDVKM. V was pared by 5 bases and J by 0 bases, with 8 bases between. This CDR3 comprises 14 residues. The CDR3 sequence: CASSSQSSYNEQFF. The CDR3 DNA sequence: TGTGCCAGCAGTAGCCAGAGCTCCTACAATGAGCAGTTCTTC.